The clone carrying this T cell receptor (beta chain) has a count of ten or more. The antigen remains undetermined. These data originate in a study of T cells in Graves' hyperthyroidism and ophthalmopathy. The study, taken as a whole, reports: Clonotypes that were expanded in thyroid above 0.001 mostly appeared in blood too.

Germline CDR1 KGHDR, CDR2 SFDVKD. The CDR3 length is 14 residues. The V end was cut by 3 bases, the J end by 1 base, with 6 bases between. Regions amplified from RNA transcripts were the TCR beta CDR3 regions. During a first-round RT-PCR of the TCR CDR3, the HTBI primer set was used. TCRdb re-derived calls from the multiplex PCR reads in MiXCR, one entry per CDR3 protein. The sample holds 600,000 to 700,000 distinct CDR3 sequences, about 15% seen once. Sequenced sample: blood. This TCR was recovered from a woman aged 40 to 55 with Graves' ophthalmopathy. This chain joins TRBV24-1 and TRBJ1-3; no definite D call. CDR3 sequence reads: CATSDPKSGNTIYF. The CDR3 DNA reads TGTGCCACCAGTGATCCCAAGTCTGGAAACACCATATATTTT.